The 14 T cell receptor beta chains below come from one sample, sequenced in a study of blood T cell repertoires in COVID-19 (dated by TCRdb to 2018 to 2021). The receptor library was made with the immunoSEQ multiplex PCR assay. TCRdb provides this immuneACCESS table in a form limited to in-frame rearrangements. Some clones are lacking; in checked studies, under half of them reflect an unresolved V gene, and why the rest are absent is not known. The sample yields about 88,000 clones; roughly 90% were counted once. Of the sample, 1.5% to 2% is held by the ten largest clones. Sequencing input: peripheral blood. The receptors here all came from a man aged 55 to 69 with acute or convalescent COVID-19.

The rearrangement links TRBV7-8 to TRBJ2-7, with 9 bases matching TRBD2. The CDR3 extends over 17 amino acids. Germline loops: CDR1 SGHVS, CDR2 FQNEAQ. Trimming cost V 5 bases and J 1 base; bases outside gene matches: 12. DNA for the CDR3: TGTGCCAGCAGCGCAGGGGGAGCGGGAGGACTTTCCTACGAGCAGTACTTC. It yields the protein CASSAGGAGGLSYEQYF.

The sample holds one count of this clone. The gene calls are TRBV19 and TRBJ2-5, with 8 bases matching TRBD1. Germline CDR1 is LNHDA and CDR2 is SQIVND (reference sequence). This CDR3 region has 14 residues. J was trimmed by 4 bases and V by 4 bases; bases with no gene match: 5. The CDR3, as DNA: TGTGCCAGTAGTAGCGGACAGGGAAGAGAGACCCAGTACTTC. This translates into CASSSGQGRETQYF.

The chain couples TRBV7-3 to TRBJ1-2; D is possibly TRBD1 (5 bases). The germline V gene has CDR1 SGHTA and CDR2 FQGTGA. CDR3 length: 15 residues. Trimming left V 2 bases short and J 5 bases short, with 15 bases between. The CDR3: CASSLDPGGRYGYTF. The CDR3 DNA reads as TGTGCCAGCAGCTTAGATCCGGGGGGGAGGTATGGCTACACCTTC.

The chain combines TRBV6-5 with TRBJ2-4, with TRBD2 matching over 7 bases. The J segment lost 0 bases and the V segment lost 10 bases, leaving 6 bases of the junction unmatched. The CDR3 extends over 14 amino acids. Germline CDR1 and CDR2: MNHEY and SVGAGI. The CDR3 here is CATLADLAKNIQYF. As DNA, the CDR3 is TGTGCCACTCTAGCGGACTTAGCCAAAAACATTCAGTACTTC.

The chain has TRBV18 and TRBJ2-5; maybe TRBD2 (6 bases). Trimming took off 3 bases at V and 5 bases at J, with 16 bases between the two ends. Germline CDR1 and CDR2: KGHSH and LQKENI. The CDR3 totals 15 residues. Here the CDR3 DNA reads TGTGCCAGCTCACCGAGGGGCGGGACCGCCGAGACCCAGTACTTC. Its protein product is CASSPRGGTAETQYF. Drawing the rest from reference TRBV18 and TRBJ2-5, the complete variable domain is NAGVMQNPRHLVRRRGQEARLRCSPMKGHSHVYWYRQLPEEGLKFMVYLQKENIIDESGMPKERFSAEFPKEGPSILRIQQVVRGDSAAYFCASSPRGGTAETQYFGPGTRLLVL.

The V call is TRBV7-3, the J call TRBJ1-1; D unresolved. Germline V gene data show CDR1 as SGHTA and CDR2 as FQGTGA. Trimming removed 0 bases at V and 2 bases at J, with 4 bases between. This CDR3 comprises 13 residues. The DNA for the CDR3 is TGTGCCAGCAGCTTAACGACAAACACTGAAGCTTTCTTT. Protein: CASSLTTNTEAFF.

This chain connects TRBV7-8 to TRBJ2-7; the D gene is possibly TRBD2 (6 bases). The CDR3 loop spans 15 amino acids. V lost 4 bases and J 4 bases, leaving 17 bases between the germline ends. Germline CDR1 SGHVS, CDR2 FQNEAQ. The CDR3 loop reads CASSSRAEGVYEQYF. CDR3 nucleotide sequence: TGTGCCAGCAGCTCACGAGCGGAGGGCGTATACGAGCAGTACTTC.

Note on this clone: Its ends do not fully match the called genes, so a read error is possible. The chain has TRBV27 and TRBJ2-1, with 11 bases aligning to TRBD2. Germline CDR1 reads MNHEY; CDR2 reads SMNVEV (reference sequence). The CDR3 length is 15 residues. CDR3 nucleotide sequence: TGTGCCAGCAGTATATCGGGACTAGCGGAGGGGGAGCAGTTCTTC. The encoded protein is CASSISGLAEGEQFF.

This rearrangement joins TRBV19 to TRBJ2-7; tentatively, D is TRBD1 (6 bases). Deletions cut 7 bases from V and 3 bases from J, with 19 bases between. This CDR3 comprises 15 residues. The germline V gene encodes CDR1 LNHDA and CDR2 SQIVND (reference sequence). The CDR3 DNA reads as TGTGCCAGTATGCCCGGGGCAGGGGCGATCTACGAGCAGTACTTC. Protein sequence: CASMPGAGAIYEQYF.

The chain couples TRBV7-3 to TRBJ2-1; 9 bases are a match to TRBD2. The CDR3 sequence is 15 residues long. The ends lost 5 bases at V and 7 bases at J; junction bases unmatched: 9. Germline V CDR1 and CDR2: SGHTA, FQGTGA. Here the CDR3 DNA reads TGTGCCAGCAGCCCCCTTGGCGGGAGGGCTAATGAGCAGTTCTTC. Encoded protein: CASSPLGGRANEQFF.

V gene TRBV5-4 combines with J gene TRBJ2-2; D call uncertain. This CDR3 comprises 13 residues. CDR1 and CDR2 from the germline V gene are SGHNT and YYREEE (reference sequence). With 1 base removed from V and 9 bases from J, the gap between germline ends came to 10 bases. The CDR3 region is CASSLWPPRELFF. For the CDR3, the DNA is TGTGCCAGCAGCTTGTGGCCCCCCCGGGAGCTGTTTTTT.

The chain recombines TRBV11-3 with TRBJ2-3; 7 bases fit TRBD1. Germline V gene data show CDR1 as SGHNT and CDR2 as YENEEA. This CDR3 region has 14 residues. Unmatched junction bases numbered 8, after V lost 5 bases and J lost 6 bases. This chain's CDR3 is CASSARDSRDTQYF. The CDR3 region has the DNA TGTGCCAGCAGCGCGAGGGACAGCCGGGATACGCAGTATTTT.

This sequence joins TRBV24-1 and TRBJ1-5, with D possibly TRBD1 on 6 matching bases. V lost 4 bases and J lost 3, with 12 bases in between. Germline-derived CDR1 and CDR2 are KGHDR and SFDVKD. This CDR3 comprises 15 residues. The CDR3 here is CATSDRRDTNQPQHF. CDR3 coding DNA: TGTGCCACCAGTGACCGCCGGGACACCAATCAGCCCCAGCATTTT.

The chain has TRBV19 and TRBJ1-5, with 8 bases lining up with TRBD1. The CDR3 has 14 amino acids. Per the germline V gene, CDR1 is LNHDA and CDR2 is SQIVND (reference sequence). J was trimmed by 4 bases and V by 3 bases; bases with no gene match: 2. The CDR3 DNA reads as TGTGCCAGTAGTATGCAGGGGGCAAATCAGCCCCAGCATTTT. This gives the protein CASSMQGANQPQHF.